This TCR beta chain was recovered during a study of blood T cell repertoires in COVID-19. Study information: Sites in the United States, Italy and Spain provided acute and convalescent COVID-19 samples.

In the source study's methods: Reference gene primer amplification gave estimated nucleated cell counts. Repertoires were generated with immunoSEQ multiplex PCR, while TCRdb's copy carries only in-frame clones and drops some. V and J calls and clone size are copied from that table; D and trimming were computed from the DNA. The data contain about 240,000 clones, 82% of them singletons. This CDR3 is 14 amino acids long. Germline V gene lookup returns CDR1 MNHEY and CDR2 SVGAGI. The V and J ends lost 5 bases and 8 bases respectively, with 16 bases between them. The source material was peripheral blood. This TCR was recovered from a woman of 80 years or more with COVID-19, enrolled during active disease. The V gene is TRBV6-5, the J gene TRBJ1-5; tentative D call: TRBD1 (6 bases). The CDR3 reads CASSLEQGREPQHF. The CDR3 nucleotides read TGTGCCAGCAGTCTAGAACAGGGCAGGGAGCCCCAGCATTTT.